Described below is a single T cell receptor beta chain sequence and its context. cDNA serving as the sequencing template came from extracted, reverse transcribed RNA. Produced via immunoSEQ multiplex PCR; TCRdb's table is partial and in-frame only. The profile shows about 82,000 clones, just over 50% of them singletons. This sample was included in a study of CD8+ T cells in alopecia areata. Individuals with alopecia areata gave both lesional scalp punch biopsies and peripheral blood for collection. In germline, CDR1 is MDHEN, CDR2 SYDVKM. The CDR3 extends over 17 amino acids. The junction had 10 bases not matched to a gene; V was cut back by 5 bases and J by 4 bases.

This clonotype was sampled from a human donor with alopecia areata. Sequences were obtained from NKG2D-high CD8+ T cells sorted from blood. The V and J genes are TRBV28 and TRBJ2-3; 12 bases align to TRBD2. CDR3 protein: CASSLKRLAGVPDTQYF. The CDR3 region has the DNA TGTGCCAGCAGTCTGAAAAGACTAGCGGGAGTCCCAGATACGCAGTATTTT. Complete variable domain (other parts from reference TRBV28 and TRBJ2-3): DVKVTQSSRYLVKRTGEKVFLECVQDMDHENMFWYRQDPGLGLRLIYFSYDVKMKEKGDIPEGYSVSREKKERFSLILESASTNQTSMYLCASSLKRLAGVPDTQYFGPGTRLTVL.